This TCR beta chain was observed in a study of blood T cells in healthy people across ages. The CDR3 loop spans 14 amino acids. V lost 5 bases and J lost 5; bases outside the gene matches: 8. Per the germline V gene, CDR1 is DFQATT and CDR2 is SNEGSKA (reference sequence). Next came a second PCR, run for 7 to 11 cycles, which used a sample-barcoded 5' primer along with a J-beta primer mix. The template-switch adaptor, which had 12 random nucleotides, put a tag on each cDNA molecule. TCRdb analysed the 5' RACE reads with MiXCR anew, one entry per CDR3 protein. The sample carries 1.4 million or so distinct CDR3 sequences, approximately 43% recorded once. General study results and limits: Age showed a roughly linear inverse relationship with TCR beta diversity per million T cells. Both higher diversity and more naive CD4+ cells marked long-lived donors when set against aged donors. Unsorted PBMCs ruled out conclusive naive versus antigen-experienced comparison.

A word on this clonotype: Its cognate antigen is unknown.

The clonotype originates from a woman aged 18-29 years in good health. The sample comprised blood. This chain uses TRBV20-1 with TRBJ2-1, with 8 bases fitting TRBD2. CDR3 loop: CSAPPSGPHNEQFF. The DNA for the CDR3 is TGCAGTGCTCCCCCTAGCGGGCCTCACAATGAGCAGTTCTTC.